These 5 T cell receptor beta chains were all obtained from the same sample, sequenced in a study of cytomegalovirus exposure and HLA in healthy donors. The PCR made use of 60 Vbeta and 13 Jbeta primers. Method: immunoSEQ multiplex PCR; TCRdb's copy keeps in-frame clones and lacks some. The profile shows tens of thousands of clones, 90% of them singletons. The specimen sequenced was PBMCs. The receptors were sampled from a woman under 30 in good health and CMV-seronegative.

The chain uses TRBV7-3 and TRBJ2-6; a weak D match, TRBD1 (6 bases). The CDR3 runs to 12 residues. Trimming removed 2 bases from V and 15 bases from J, with 11 bases in between. Germline CDR1 reads SGHTA; CDR2 reads FQGTGA. CDR3: CASSLPGGALTF. As DNA, the CDR3 is TGTGCCAGCAGCTTACCTGGGGGCGCCCTGACTTTC.

This chain connects TRBV29-1 to TRBJ1-2, with 8 bases aligning to TRBD1. V lost 3 bases to trimming and J lost 2 bases; unmatched junction nucleotides: 14. The CDR3 covers 17 residues. The germline V gene encodes CDR1 SQVTM and CDR2 ANQGSEA. The DNA for the CDR3 is TGCAGCGTTGACCAACTTGGCCGACAGGGGAGAAACTATGGCTACACCTTC. Encoded protein: CSVDQLGRQGRNYGYTF.

The rearrangement joins TRBV5-1 to TRBJ1-1, with 7 bases lining up with TRBD1. The CDR3 is 14 residues long. CDR1 is SGHRS and CDR2 is YFSETQ in the germline V gene. Losses at the gene ends were 5 bases for V and 4 bases for J; bases not matched to a gene: 8. The CDR3 coding sequence is TGCGCCAGCAGATTTACAGGGGCAGCCACTGAAGCTTTCTTT. Translated: CASRFTGAATEAFF.

V and J are TRBV4-2 and TRBJ1-4, with unresolved D. Deletions cut 1 base from V and 4 bases from J, with 7 bases between. This CDR3 is 14 amino acids long. CDR1 and CDR2 from the germline V gene are LGHNA and YNFKEQ. The CDR3 DNA is TGTGCCAGCAGCCAAGTGGGCTATAATGAAAAACTGTTTTTT. It encodes CASSQVGYNEKLFF.

The chain combines TRBV6-1 with TRBJ2-7; TRBD1 agrees at 11 bases. From germline, CDR1 is MNHNS and CDR2 SASEGT. The V gene end was trimmed by 2 bases and the J gene end by 6 bases; junction bases not matched to a gene: 6. This CDR3 contains 15 residues. This chain's CDR3 is CASSEIGGTGGEQYF. The CDR3 DNA reads as TGTGCCAGCAGTGAAATTGGAGGGACAGGGGGCGAGCAGTACTTC.